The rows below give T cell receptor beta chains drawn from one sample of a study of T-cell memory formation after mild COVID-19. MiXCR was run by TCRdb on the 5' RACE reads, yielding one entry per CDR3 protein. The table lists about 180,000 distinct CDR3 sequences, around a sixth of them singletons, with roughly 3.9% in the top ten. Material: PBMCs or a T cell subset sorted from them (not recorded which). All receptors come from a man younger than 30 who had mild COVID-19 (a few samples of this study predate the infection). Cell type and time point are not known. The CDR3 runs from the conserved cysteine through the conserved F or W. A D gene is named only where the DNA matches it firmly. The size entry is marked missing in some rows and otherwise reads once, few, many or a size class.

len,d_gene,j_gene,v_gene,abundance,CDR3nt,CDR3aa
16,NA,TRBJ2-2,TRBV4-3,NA,TGCGCCAGCAGCCAAGTGGTGGGGGGGGCCGACGGGGAGCTGTTTTTT,CASSQVVGGADGELFF
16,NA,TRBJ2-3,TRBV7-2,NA,TGTGCCAGCAGCCTTGGGGCCGCTTCGTTCTGGGAGGCGCAGTATTTT,CASSLGAASFWEAQYF
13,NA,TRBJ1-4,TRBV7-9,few,TGTGCCAGCAGCCCCCGGGGGGTGGAAAAACTGTTTTTT,CASSPRGVEKLFF
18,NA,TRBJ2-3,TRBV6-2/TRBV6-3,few,TGTGCCAGCAGCCCGCGCCCTTTGGGGAGACCCTCCACAGATACGCAGTATTTT,CASSPRPLGRPSTDTQYF
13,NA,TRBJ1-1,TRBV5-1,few,TGCGCCAGCAAACAGGCGATGAACACTGAAGCTTTCTTT,CASKQAMNTEAFF
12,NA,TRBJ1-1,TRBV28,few,TGTGCCAGCAAAAACCAGGGCGCTGAAGCTTTCTTT,CASKNQGAEAFF
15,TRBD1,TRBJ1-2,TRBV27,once,TGTGCCAGCAGTGCGGACAGGGGACGCTCTTATGGCTACACCTTC,CASSADRGRSYGYTF
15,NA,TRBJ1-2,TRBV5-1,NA,TGCGCCAGCAGCTCGGGCGGGGGTATCAACTATGGCTACACCTTC,CASSSGGGINYGYTF
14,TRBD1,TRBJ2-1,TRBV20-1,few,TGCAGTGCAAATCCAGGGGGACCTACAGTTGAGCAGTTCTTC,CSANPGGPTVEQFF
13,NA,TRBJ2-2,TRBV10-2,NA,TGCGCCAGCGGACGGAGGGACACCGGGGAGCTGTTTTTT,CASGRRDTGELFF
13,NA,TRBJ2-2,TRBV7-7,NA,TGTGCTAGCAGCAATACAGGGTCCGGGGAGCTGTTTTTT,CASSNTGSGELFF
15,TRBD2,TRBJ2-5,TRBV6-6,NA,TGTGCCAGCAGTTCCCAGGGGACTAGTGAGGAGACCCAGTACTTC,CASSSQGTSEETQYF
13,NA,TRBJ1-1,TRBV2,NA,TGTGCCAGCAGAGCCGTGGGGGGCACTGAAGCTTTCTTT,CASRAVGGTEAFF
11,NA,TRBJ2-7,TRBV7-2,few,TGTGCCAGCAGCCCCCGTGACGAGCAGTACTTC,CASSPRDEQYF
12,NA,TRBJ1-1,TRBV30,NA,TGTGCCTGGAGTGTTGCGAGCACTGAAGCTTTCTTT,CAWSVASTEAFF
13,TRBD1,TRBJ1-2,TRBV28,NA,TGTGCCAGCAGGCCGGGACAGACCTATGGCTACACCTTC,CASRPGQTYGYTF
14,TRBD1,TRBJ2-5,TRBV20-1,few,TGCAGTGCACTTTGGACAGGGAAGTGGGAGACCAAGTACTTC,CSALWTGKWETKYF
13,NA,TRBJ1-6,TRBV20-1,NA,TGCAGTGCTAGAGATCCGACGGCGGAATCCCTCCACTTT,CSARDPTAESLHF
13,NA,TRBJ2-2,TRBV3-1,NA,TGTGCCAGCAGCCAAGTCGGGACCGGGGAGCTGTTTTTT,CASSQVGTGELFF
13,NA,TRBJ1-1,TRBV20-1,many,TGCAGTGCTAGAGATAGGGGCGAGGGCAAGGCTTTCTTT,CSARDRGEGKAFF
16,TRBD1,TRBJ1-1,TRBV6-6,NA,TGTGCCAGCAGTTACGGTCTGGGGACAGGAACAACCGAAGCTTTCTTT,CASSYGLGTGTTEAFF
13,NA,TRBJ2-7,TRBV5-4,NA,TGTGCCAGCAGCCAGACTGACGCCTACGAGCAGTACTTC,CASSQTDAYEQYF
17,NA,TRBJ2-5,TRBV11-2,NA,TGTGCCAGCAGCTTCGCTAGGGGTAGGACGCCCGAAAGGACCCAGTACTTC,CASSFARGRTPERTQYF
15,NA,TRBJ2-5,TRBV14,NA,TGTGCCAGCAGCCCCTGGTTGGGAGTGGGGGAGACCCAGTACTTC,CASSPWLGVGETQYF
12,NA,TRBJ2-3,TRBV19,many,TGTGCCAGTAGTAGCCACACAGATACGCAGTATTTT,CASSSHTDTQYF
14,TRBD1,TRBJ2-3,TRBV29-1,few,TGCAGCGTCGGACAGGTTGTAAGCACAGATACGCAGTATTTT,CSVGQVVSTDTQYF
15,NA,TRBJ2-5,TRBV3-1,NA,TGTGCCAGCAGCCACTTCCGGGCGGGAAAAGAGACCCAGTACTTC,CASSHFRAGKETQYF
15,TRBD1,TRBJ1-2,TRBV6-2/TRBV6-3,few,TGTGCCAGCAGTTTCGGGACAGTTCTTAACTATGGCTACACCTTC,CASSFGTVLNYGYTF
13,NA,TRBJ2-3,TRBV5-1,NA,TGCGCCAGCAGCTTGGAAGTCCCAGATACGCAGTATTTT,CASSLEVPDTQYF
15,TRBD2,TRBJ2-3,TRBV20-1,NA,TGCAGTGCTAGAGTTAGCGGGGGGGCCCCAGATACGCAGTATTTT,CSARVSGGAPDTQYF
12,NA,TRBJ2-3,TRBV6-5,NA,TGTGCCAGCAAGGCTAGCACAGATACGCAGTATTTT,CASKASTDTQYF
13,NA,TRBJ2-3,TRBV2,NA,TGTGCCAGCAGTGAAGTAGTCACAGATACGCAGTATTTT,CASSEVVTDTQYF
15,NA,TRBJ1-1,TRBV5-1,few,TGCGCCAGCAGCGACGGTTGGGGGCTGGGCACTGAAGCTTTCTTT,CASSDGWGLGTEAFF
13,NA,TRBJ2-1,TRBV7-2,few,TGTGCCAGCAGCCCCCTTGGCAGGGGCAAGCAGTTCTTC,CASSPLGRGKQFF
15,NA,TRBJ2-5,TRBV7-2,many,TGTGCCAGCAGCGCCGGGAACTTTGAGGCAGAGACCCAGTACTTC,CASSAGNFEAETQYF
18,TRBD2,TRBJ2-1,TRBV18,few,TGTGCCAGCTCAGGCCCGGCTAGCGGGGGAAGCTCCTACAATGAGCAGTTCTTC,CASSGPASGGSSYNEQFF
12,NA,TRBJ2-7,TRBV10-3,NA,TGTGCCATTCGGAACAGCTCCTACGAGCAGTACTTC,CAIRNSSYEQYF
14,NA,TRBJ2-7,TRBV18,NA,TGTGCCAGCTCACCAGTACAGGAGTCCTACGAGCAGTACTTC,CASSPVQESYEQYF
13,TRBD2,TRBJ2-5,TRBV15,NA,TGTGCCACCAGACTAGCGGGGGAAGAGACCCAGTACTTC,CATRLAGEETQYF
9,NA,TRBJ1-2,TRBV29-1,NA,TGCAGCGTTGAGGGGAGCTACACCTTC,CSVEGSYTF
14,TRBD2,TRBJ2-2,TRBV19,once,TGTGCCAGTAGTATATGGGGGGGGACCGGGGAGCTGTTTTTT,CASSIWGGTGELFF
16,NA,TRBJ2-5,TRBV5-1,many,TGCGCCAGCAGATTTCAGCCGGGACACCCTCAAGAGACCCAGTACTTC,CASRFQPGHPQETQYF
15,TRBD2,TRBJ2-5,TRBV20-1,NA,TGCAGTGCCCCCAGTGGCGGGGGTAGACAAGAGACCCAGTACTTC,CSAPSGGGRQETQYF
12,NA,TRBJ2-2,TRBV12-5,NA,TGTGCTAGTGGCCGGCCGGGCGGGGAGCTGTTTTTT,CASGRPGGELFF
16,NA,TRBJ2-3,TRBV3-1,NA,TGTGCCAGCAGCCAAGGAGTTTCCTCGGGCACAGATACGCAGTATTTT,CASSQGVSSGTDTQYF
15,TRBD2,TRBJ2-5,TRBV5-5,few,TGTGCCAGCAGCTTAACGGGACTAGGCCCAGAGACCCAGTACTTC,CASSLTGLGPETQYF
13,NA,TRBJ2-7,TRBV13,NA,TGTGCCAGCACGAGCCGGAAGGAAAAAGAGCAGTACTTC,CASTSRKEKEQYF
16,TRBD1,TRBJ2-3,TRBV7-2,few,TGTGCCAGCAGCTGGTACACAGGGGTGGTCGCAGATACGCAGTATTTT,CASSWYTGVVADTQYF
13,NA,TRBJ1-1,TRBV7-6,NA,TGTGCCAGCAGCCCTACCCCGGGGATTATCGCTTTCTTT,CASSPTPGIIAFF
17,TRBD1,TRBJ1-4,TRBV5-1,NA,TGCGCCAGCAGCCCCCACGGACAGGGAACGCCTAATGAAAAACTGTTTTTT,CASSPHGQGTPNEKLFF
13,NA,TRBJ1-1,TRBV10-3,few,TGTGCCATCAGTGGGCGGGAGGGAACTGAAGCTTTCTTT,CAISGREGTEAFF
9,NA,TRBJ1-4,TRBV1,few,TGCACCAGCAGCCAATTCTCCCTCTTT,CTSSQFSLF
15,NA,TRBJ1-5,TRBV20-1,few,TGCAGTGCTAGAGCTTCGACCCCAGGGTACCAGCCCCAGCATTTT,CSARASTPGYQPQHF
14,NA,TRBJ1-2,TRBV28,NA,TGTGCCAGCGGCGCCAGGGATATGGACTATGGCTACACCTTC,CASGARDMDYGYTF
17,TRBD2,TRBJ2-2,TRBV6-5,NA,TGTGCCAGCAGTGTACGGGGGGGCCGCTCGAACACCGGGGAGCTGTTTTTT,CASSVRGGRSNTGELFF
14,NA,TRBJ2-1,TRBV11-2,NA,TGTGCCAGCAGCCCTCGAGGAGTTACCGATGAGCAGTTCTTC,CASSPRGVTDEQFF
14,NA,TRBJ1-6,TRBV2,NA,TGTGCCAGCAGTGGCGGGGGCCGTAATTCACCCCTCCACTTT,CASSGGGRNSPLHF
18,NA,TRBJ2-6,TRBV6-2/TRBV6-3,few,TGTGCCAGCAGTCGAGGGCCGGGGCTACATTCTGGGGCCAACGTCCTGACTTTC,CASSRGPGLHSGANVLTF